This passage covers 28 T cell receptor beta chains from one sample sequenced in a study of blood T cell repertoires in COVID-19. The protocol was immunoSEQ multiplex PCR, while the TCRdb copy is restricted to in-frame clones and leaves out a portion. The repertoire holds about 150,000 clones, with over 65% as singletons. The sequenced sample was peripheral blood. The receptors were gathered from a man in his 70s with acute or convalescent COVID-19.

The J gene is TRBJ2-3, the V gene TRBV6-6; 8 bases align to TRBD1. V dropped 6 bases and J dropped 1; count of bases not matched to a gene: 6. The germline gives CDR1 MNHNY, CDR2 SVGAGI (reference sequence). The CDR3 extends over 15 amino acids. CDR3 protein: CASRLTGQGTDTQYF. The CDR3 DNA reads TGTGCCAGCAGACTAACGGGACAGGGCACAGATACGCAGTATTTT.

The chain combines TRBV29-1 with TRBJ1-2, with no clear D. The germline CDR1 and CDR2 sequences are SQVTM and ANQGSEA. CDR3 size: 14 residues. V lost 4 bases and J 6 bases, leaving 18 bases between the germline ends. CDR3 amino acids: CSVVRAEGRNGYTF. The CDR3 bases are TGCAGCGTTGTCCGGGCGGAGGGTCGCAATGGCTACACCTTC.

The CDR3 loop is CASRTAGGEDIQYF. CDR3 bases: TGTGCCAGTAGGACAGCGGGAGGGGAGGACATTCAGTACTTC. The V and J genes are TRBV19 and TRBJ2-4, with 10 bases matching TRBD2. This CDR3 region has 14 residues. Trimming cost V 6 bases and J 8 bases; bases outside gene matches: 7. Per germline, CDR1 LNHDA and CDR2 SQIVND (reference sequence).

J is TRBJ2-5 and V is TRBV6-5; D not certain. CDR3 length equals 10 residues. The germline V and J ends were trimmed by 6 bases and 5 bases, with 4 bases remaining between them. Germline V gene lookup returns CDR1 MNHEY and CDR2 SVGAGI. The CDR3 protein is CASRAETQYF. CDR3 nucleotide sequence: TGTGCCAGCAGGGCTGAGACCCAGTACTTC.

For the CDR3, the DNA is TGTGCCAGCAGTTACTCGACACTAGGACGAGGAAGGGGGCTTACTAACTATGGCTACACCTTC. Amino acid sequence: CASSYSTLGRGRGLTNYGYTF. The chain recombines TRBV6-2 or TRBV6-3 with TRBJ1-2; TRBD1 aligns across 7 bases. Germline V gives CDR1 MNHEY, CDR2 SVGEGT. This CDR3 is built from 21 residues. Trimming cost V 0 bases and J 0 bases; bases outside gene matches: 19.

The chain's CDR3 is CASREGRGNNEQFF. The CDR3 DNA reads TGTGCCAGCAGGGAGGGGAGGGGTAACAATGAGCAGTTCTTC. The V gene is TRBV6-5, the J gene TRBJ2-1, with TRBD2 matching 7 bases. CDR1 is MNHEY, CDR2 SVGAGI, per germline. The CDR3 is made up of 14 amino acids. Trimming took 6 bases from V and 5 from J; bases not matched to a gene: 7.

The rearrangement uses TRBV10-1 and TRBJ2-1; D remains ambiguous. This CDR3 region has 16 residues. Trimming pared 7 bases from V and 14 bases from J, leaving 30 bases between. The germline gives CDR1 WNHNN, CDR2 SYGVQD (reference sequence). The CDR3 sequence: CASTPPVRARTISKFF. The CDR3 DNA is TGCGCCAGCACCCCCCCGGTTCGAGCGAGAACAATAAGTAAGTTCTTC.

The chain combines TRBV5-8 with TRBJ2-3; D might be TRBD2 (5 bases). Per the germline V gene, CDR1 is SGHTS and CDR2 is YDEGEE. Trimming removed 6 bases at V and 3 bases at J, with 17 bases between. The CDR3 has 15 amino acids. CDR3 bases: TGTGCCAGCACCAAGGGAGACCACCCAACAGATACGCAGTATTTT. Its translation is CASTKGDHPTDTQYF. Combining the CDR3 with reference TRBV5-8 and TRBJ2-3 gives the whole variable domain EAGVTQSPTHLIKTRGQQATLRCSPISGHTSVYWYQQALGLGLQFLLWYDEGEERNRGNFPPRFSGRQFPNYSSELNVNALELEDSALYLCASTKGDHPTDTQYFGPGTRLTVL.

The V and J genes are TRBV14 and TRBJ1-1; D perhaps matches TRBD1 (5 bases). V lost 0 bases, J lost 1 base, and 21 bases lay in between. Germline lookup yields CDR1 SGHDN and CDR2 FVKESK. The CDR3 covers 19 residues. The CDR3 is CASSQDWIMTELSNTEAFF. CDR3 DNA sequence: TGTGCCAGCAGCCAAGATTGGATTATGACAGAACTATCGAACACTGAAGCTTTCTTT.

The CDR3 reads CASTWTSGGANTQYF. The CDR3 coding sequence is TGTGCCAGCACCTGGACTAGCGGGGGGGCAAATACGCAGTATTTT. This rearrangement joins TRBV2 to TRBJ2-3; 15 bases align to TRBD2. J lost 7 bases, V lost 7 bases, and 6 bases had no gene match. The CDR3 covers 15 residues. The germline V gene encodes CDR1 SNHLY and CDR2 FYNNEI.

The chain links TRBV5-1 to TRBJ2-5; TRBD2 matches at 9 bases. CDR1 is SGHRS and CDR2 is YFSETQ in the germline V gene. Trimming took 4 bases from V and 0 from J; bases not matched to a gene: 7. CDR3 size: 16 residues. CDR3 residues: CASSPPLAGNQETQYF. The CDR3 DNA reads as TGCGCCAGCAGCCCCCCCCTAGCGGGAAACCAAGAGACCCAGTACTTC.

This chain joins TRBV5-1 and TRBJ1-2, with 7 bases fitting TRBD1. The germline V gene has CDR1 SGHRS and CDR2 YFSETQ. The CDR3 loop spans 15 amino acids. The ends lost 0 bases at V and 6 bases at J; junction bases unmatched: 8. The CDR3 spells CASSLEGGRLDGYTF. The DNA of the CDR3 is TGCGCCAGCAGCTTGGAAGGGGGCCGATTGGATGGCTACACCTTC.

The CDR3 protein is CASSSGQGSYGYTF. As DNA, the CDR3 is TGTGCCAGCAGCTCCGGGCAGGGCAGCTATGGCTACACCTTC. The chain couples TRBV5-4 to TRBJ1-2, with TRBD1 as a possible D gene (5 bases). Germline V gene lookup returns CDR1 SGHNT and CDR2 YYREEE (reference sequence). With 3 bases removed from V and 4 bases from J, the gap between germline ends came to 13 bases. This CDR3 contains 14 residues.

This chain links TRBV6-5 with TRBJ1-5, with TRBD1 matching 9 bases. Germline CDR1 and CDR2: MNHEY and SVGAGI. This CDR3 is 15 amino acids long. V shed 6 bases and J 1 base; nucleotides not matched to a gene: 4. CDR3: CASRPTGGSNQPQHF. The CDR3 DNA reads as TGTGCCAGCAGACCGACAGGGGGGAGCAATCAGCCCCAGCATTTT.

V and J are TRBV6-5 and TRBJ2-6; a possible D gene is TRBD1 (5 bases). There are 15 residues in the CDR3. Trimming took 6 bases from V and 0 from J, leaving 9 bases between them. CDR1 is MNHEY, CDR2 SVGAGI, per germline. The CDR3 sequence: CASRRQSSGANVLTF. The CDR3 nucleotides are TGTGCCAGCAGGCGACAGTCCTCTGGGGCCAACGTCCTGACTTTC.

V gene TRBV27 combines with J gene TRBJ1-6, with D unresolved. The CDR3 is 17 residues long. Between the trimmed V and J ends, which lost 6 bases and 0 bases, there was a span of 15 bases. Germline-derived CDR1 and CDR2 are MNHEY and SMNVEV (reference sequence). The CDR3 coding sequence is TGTGCCAGCAGGCTCGGGGAGGGATCCTCCTATAATTCACCCCTCCACTTT. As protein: CASRLGEGSSYNSPLHF.

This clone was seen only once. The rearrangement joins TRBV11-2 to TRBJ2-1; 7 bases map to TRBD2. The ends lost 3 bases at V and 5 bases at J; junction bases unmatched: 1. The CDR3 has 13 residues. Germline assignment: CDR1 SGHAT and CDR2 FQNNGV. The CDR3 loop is CASSFTSDNEQFF. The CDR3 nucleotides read TGTGCCAGCAGCTTTACTAGCGACAATGAGCAGTTCTTC.

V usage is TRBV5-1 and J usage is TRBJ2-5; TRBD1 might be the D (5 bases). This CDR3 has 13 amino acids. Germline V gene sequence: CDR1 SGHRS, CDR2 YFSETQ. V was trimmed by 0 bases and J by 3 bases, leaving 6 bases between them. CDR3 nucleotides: TGCGCCAGCAGCTTGGGACAGAAAGAGACCCAGTACTTC. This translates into CASSLGQKETQYF.

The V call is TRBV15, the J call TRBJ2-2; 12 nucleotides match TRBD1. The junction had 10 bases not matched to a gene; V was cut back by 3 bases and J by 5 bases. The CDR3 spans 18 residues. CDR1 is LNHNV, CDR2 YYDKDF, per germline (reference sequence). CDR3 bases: TGTGCCACCAGCAGGGCCGGGACAGGGGGCTTTTTAACCGGGGAGCTGTTTTTT. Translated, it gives CATSRAGTGGFLTGELFF.

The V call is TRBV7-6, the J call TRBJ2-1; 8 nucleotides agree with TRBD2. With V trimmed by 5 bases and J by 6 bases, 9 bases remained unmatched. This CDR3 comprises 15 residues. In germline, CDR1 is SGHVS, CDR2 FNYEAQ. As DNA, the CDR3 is TGTGCCAGCAGCCCCCAATTCGGGGGGGTCAATGAGCAGTTCTTC. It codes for CASSPQFGGVNEQFF.

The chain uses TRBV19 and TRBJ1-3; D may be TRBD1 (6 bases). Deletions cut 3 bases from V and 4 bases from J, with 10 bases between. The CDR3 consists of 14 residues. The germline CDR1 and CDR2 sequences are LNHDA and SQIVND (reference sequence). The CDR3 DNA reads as TGTGCCAGTAGTATGGGGGACATCGGAAACACCATATATTTT. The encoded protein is CASSMGDIGNTIYF.

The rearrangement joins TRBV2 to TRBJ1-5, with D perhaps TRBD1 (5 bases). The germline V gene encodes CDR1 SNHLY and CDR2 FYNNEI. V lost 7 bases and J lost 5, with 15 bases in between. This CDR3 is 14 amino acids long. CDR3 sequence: CASKILQGDQPQHF. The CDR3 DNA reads TGTGCCAGCAAGATTTTGCAGGGCGATCAGCCCCAGCATTTT.

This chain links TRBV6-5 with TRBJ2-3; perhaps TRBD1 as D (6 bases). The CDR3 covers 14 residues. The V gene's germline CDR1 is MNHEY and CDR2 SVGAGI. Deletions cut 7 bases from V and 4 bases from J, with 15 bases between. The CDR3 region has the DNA TGTGCCAGCAAAATGCACTCAGGGGCAGATACGCAGTATTTT. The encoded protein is CASKMHSGADTQYF.

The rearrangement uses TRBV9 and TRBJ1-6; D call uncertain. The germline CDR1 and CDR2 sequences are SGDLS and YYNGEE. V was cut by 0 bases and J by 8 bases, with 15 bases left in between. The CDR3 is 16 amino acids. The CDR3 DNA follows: TGTGCCAGCAGCGTAGGTTCCGGGTCTGCCGATTCACCCCTCCACTTT. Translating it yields CASSVGSGSADSPLHF. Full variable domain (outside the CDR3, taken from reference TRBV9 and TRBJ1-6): DSGVTQTPKHLITATGQRVTLRCSPRSGDLSVYWYQQSLDQGLQFLIQYYNGEERAKGNILERFSAQQFPDLHSELNLSSLELGDSALYFCASSVGSGSADSPLHFGNGTRLTVT.

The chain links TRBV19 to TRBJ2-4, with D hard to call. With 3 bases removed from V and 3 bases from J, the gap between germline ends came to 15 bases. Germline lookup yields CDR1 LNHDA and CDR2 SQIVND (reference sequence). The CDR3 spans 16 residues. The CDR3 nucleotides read TGTGCCAGTAGTATCCAACAGTCATACGGCAAAAACATTCAGTACTTC. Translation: CASSIQQSYGKNIQYF.

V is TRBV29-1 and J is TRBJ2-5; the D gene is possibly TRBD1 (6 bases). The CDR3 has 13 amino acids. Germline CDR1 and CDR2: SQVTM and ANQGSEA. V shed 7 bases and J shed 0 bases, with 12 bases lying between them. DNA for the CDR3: TGCAGCGGCCGGACAGCGTACCAAGAGACCCAGTACTTC. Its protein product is CSGRTAYQETQYF.

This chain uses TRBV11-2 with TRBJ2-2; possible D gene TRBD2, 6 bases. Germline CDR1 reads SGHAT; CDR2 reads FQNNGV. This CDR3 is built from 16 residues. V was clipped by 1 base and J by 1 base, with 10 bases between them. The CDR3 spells CASSLGTGENTGELFF. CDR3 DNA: TGTGCCAGCAGCTTAGGGACGGGGGAGAACACCGGGGAGCTGTTTTTT.

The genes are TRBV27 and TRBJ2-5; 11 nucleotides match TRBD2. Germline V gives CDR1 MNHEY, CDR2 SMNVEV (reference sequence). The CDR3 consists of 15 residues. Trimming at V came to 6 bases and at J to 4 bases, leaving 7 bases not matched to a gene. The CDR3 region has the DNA TGTGCCAGCAGCGGTCTAGCGGGGGGTAGAGAGACCCAGTACTTC. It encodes CASSGLAGGRETQYF.